This passage covers 9 T cell receptor beta chains from one sample sequenced in a study of CD8 T cells in Susac syndrome. An amount of RNA that ranged from roughly 0.45 to 1 ug was reverse transcribed with random hexamers. TCRdb re-called the immunoSEQ multiplex PCR reads with MiXCR, one entry per CDR3 protein. The sample includes about 140,000 distinct CDR3 sequences, 95% seen only once; the top ten take roughly 0.14%. The specimen sequenced was CD4+ T cells from PBMCs. The receptors here all came from a human donor with Susac syndrome.

The rearrangement joins TRBV7-8 to TRBJ1-1; D is unclear. Trimming removed 5 bases at V and 1 base at J, with 8 bases between. CDR3 length: 13 residues. CDR1 is SGHVS, CDR2 FQNEAQ, per germline. Here the CDR3 DNA reads TGTGCCAGCAGCGCCCAAGAGAACACTGAAGCTTTCTTT. Its protein product is CASSAQENTEAFF.

V gene TRBV3-1 combines with J gene TRBJ1-1, with D possibly matching TRBD1 (5 bases). Germline V gene lookup returns CDR1 LGHDT and CDR2 YNNKEL (reference sequence). Trimming took 0 bases from V and 6 from J, leaving 11 bases between them. The CDR3 sequence is 14 residues long. The DNA of the CDR3 is TGTGCCAGCAGCCAAGATGGTAGCAGGGCTGAAGCTTTCTTT. It codes for CASSQDGSRAEAFF.

V is TRBV24-1 and J is TRBJ2-5; 8 bases are shared with TRBD2. The germline V gene encodes CDR1 KGHDR and CDR2 SFDVKD. CDR3 length: 20 amino acids. V lost 4 bases to trimming and J lost 2 bases; unmatched junction nucleotides: 20. The CDR3 loop is CATSEGDLGGGMGCQETQYF. CDR3 nucleotides: TGTGCCACCAGTGAAGGGGACCTCGGCGGGGGGATGGGGTGTCAAGAGACCCAGTACTTC.

The gene calls are TRBV7-9 and TRBJ1-6, with D perhaps matching TRBD1 (5 bases). This CDR3 has 13 amino acids. V lost 2 bases, J lost 8 bases, and 7 bases lay in between. Germline V gives CDR1 SEHNR, CDR2 FQNEAQ (reference sequence). The CDR3 spells CASSLQGYSPLHF. CDR3 in DNA: TGTGCCAGCAGCTTACAGGGCTATTCACCCCTCCACTTT.

The CDR3 is CASSLFTQVVPQHF. The CDR3 bases are TGTGCCAGCAGCTTGTTTACTCAGGTTGTTCCCCAGCATTTT. The chain uses TRBV5-6 and TRBJ1-5; D is uncertain. The germline V gene has CDR1 SGHDT and CDR2 YYEEEE. CDR3 size: 14 residues. V dropped 1 base and J dropped 10 bases, with 15 bases sitting between them.

CDR3: CASSQDGGAIDTQYF. The CDR3 coding sequence is TGCGCCAGCAGCCAAGATGGGGGGGCCATAGATACGCAGTATTTT. This chain links TRBV4-1 with TRBJ2-3; the D gene is possibly TRBD2 (7 bases). This CDR3 comprises 15 residues. V gave up 0 bases and J gave up 5 bases, with 12 bases separating them. Germline V CDR1 and CDR2: MGHRA, YSYEKL.

The chain combines TRBV18 with TRBJ2-3; TRBD2 is a possible D gene (5 bases). V was shortened by 6 bases and J by 6 bases, with 13 bases between the two germline ends. CDR3 length: 13 amino acids. The germline V gene encodes CDR1 KGHSH and CDR2 LQKENI. The CDR3 DNA sequence: TGTGCCAGCTCCCTCGGGAAGCGGGATACGCAGTATTTT. It encodes CASSLGKRDTQYF.

CDR3 protein: CASSLSSGFRDEQFF. As DNA, the CDR3 is TGTGCCAGCAGCTTATCAAGCGGGTTTCGGGATGAGCAGTTCTTC. This rearrangement joins TRBV7-8 to TRBJ2-1, with D perhaps matching TRBD2 (6 bases). The CDR3 has 15 amino acids. Per germline, CDR1 SGHVS and CDR2 FQNEAQ. V lost 2 bases, J lost 8 bases, and 16 bases lay in between.

The V call is TRBV4-1, the J call TRBJ2-5; 8 nucleotides match TRBD1. The germline V gene has CDR1 MGHRA and CDR2 YSYEKL. With 4 bases clipped from V and 5 bases from J, the junction kept 12 bases outside the gene matches. The length of the CDR3 is 16 residues. CDR3 protein: CASSPTPFRGRETQYF. The CDR3 DNA reads TGCGCCAGCAGCCCCACGCCGTTCAGGGGGCGTGAGACCCAGTACTTC.